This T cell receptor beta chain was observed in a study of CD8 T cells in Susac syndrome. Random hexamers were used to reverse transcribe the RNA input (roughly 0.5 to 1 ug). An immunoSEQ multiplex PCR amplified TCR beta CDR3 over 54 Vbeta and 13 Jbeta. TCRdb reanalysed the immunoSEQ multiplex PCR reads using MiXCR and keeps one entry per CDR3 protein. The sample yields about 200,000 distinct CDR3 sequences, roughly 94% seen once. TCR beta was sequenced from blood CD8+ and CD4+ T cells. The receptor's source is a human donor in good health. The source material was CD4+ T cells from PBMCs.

This CDR3 reads CSASMETWTAIYGYTF. The DNA for the CDR3 is TGCAGTGCTAGCATGGAGACGTGGACAGCTATATATGGCTACACCTTC. The chain carries TRBV20-1 and TRBJ1-2; maybe TRBD1 (6 bases). This CDR3 spans 16 amino acids. Trimming took 3 bases from V and 5 from J, leaving 22 bases between them. Looked up from germline, CDR1 is DFQATT and CDR2 is SNEGSKA (reference sequence).